The 12 T cell receptor beta chains presented below share a single source sample, sequenced in a study of T cell responses to AZD1222 COVID-19 vaccine. TCRdb keeps only in-frame clones here, not all; method: immunoSEQ multiplex PCR. The table has about 120,000 clones, 86% seen once. The sample was peripheral blood, taken 28 days after the second AZD1222 dose. These receptors were collected from an adult who received the AZD1222 COVID-19 vaccine.

The chain employs TRBV24-1 and TRBJ1-1, with D unclear. V was pared by 7 bases and J by 3 bases, with 11 bases between. The length of the CDR3 is 13 residues. Germline values: CDR1 KGHDR, CDR2 SFDVKD. CDR3 sequence: CATSDGKDTEAFF. In DNA form, the CDR3 reads TGTGCCACCAGCGATGGGAAGGACACTGAAGCTTTCTTT.

The chain uses TRBV7-9 and TRBJ1-1, with D unresolved. Germline CDR1 is SEHNR and CDR2 is FQNEAQ (reference sequence). V lost 2 bases and J lost 7, with 17 bases in between. The CDR3 totals 15 residues. DNA of the CDR3: TGTGCCAGCAGCTTACTCGGGCCCTTCGGAGGTGAAGCTTTCTTT. Residues: CASSLLGPFGGEAFF.

The chain uses TRBV5-4 and TRBJ1-1; 7 nucleotides align to TRBD1. The CDR3 sequence is 18 residues long. The V segment lost 6 bases and the J segment 9 bases; nucleotides outside the gene matches: 26. CDR1 SGHNT and CDR2 YYREEE come from the germline V gene (reference sequence). CDR3 loop: CASTRGFGGDSIIQQAFF. In nucleotides, the CDR3 is TGTGCCAGCACCCGCGGTTTTGGCGGGGACAGTATAATCCAACAAGCTTTCTTT.

The chain uses TRBV6-5 and TRBJ1-1; D is possibly TRBD1 (6 bases). Germline V gene data show CDR1 as MNHEY and CDR2 as SVGAGI. This CDR3 has 16 residues. Trimming shortened V by 4 bases and J by 1 base, and 16 bases separated the two germline ends. This CDR3 reads CASSLPNRVSNTEAFF. The CDR3 coding sequence is TGTGCCAGCAGTTTACCGAACAGGGTATCGAACACTGAAGCTTTCTTT.

The V call is TRBV6-5, the J call TRBJ2-7; 7 bases line up with TRBD2. The CDR3 has 13 residues. The J segment lost 4 bases and the V segment lost 5 bases, leaving 5 bases of the junction unmatched. Per the germline V gene, CDR1 is MNHEY and CDR2 is SVGAGI. This CDR3 is CASSRGGAYEQYF. Here the CDR3 DNA reads TGTGCCAGCAGTAGGGGAGGGGCGTACGAGCAGTACTTC.

J is TRBJ1-1 and V is TRBV5-1; D is undetermined. Germline CDR1 and CDR2: SGHRS and YFSETQ. Trimming took off 0 bases at V and 0 bases at J, with 9 bases between the two ends. This CDR3 has 15 amino acids. For the CDR3, the DNA is TGCGCCAGCAGCTTGGATGGGCAGTTGAACACTGAAGCTTTCTTT. Encoded protein: CASSLDGQLNTEAFF. Drawing the rest from reference TRBV5-1 and TRBJ1-1, the complete variable domain is KAGVTQTPRYLIKTRGQQVTLSCSPISGHRSVSWYQQTPGQGLQFLFEYFSETQRNKGNFPGRFSGRQFSNSRSEMNVSTLELGDSALYLCASSLDGQLNTEAFFGQGTRLTVV.

This clone was counted a single time. The chain couples TRBV7-3 to TRBJ2-6, with D maybe TRBD1 (6 bases). The CDR3 contains 14 residues. In germline, CDR1 is SGHTA, CDR2 FQGTGA. With 4 bases removed from V and 4 bases from J, the gap between germline ends came to 8 bases. The DNA of the CDR3 is TGTGCCAGCAGCTCAGGGGAGGGGGCCAACGTCCTGACTTTC. It specifies CASSSGEGANVLTF.

CDR3 amino acids: CASSPTTGGDSPLHF. The CDR3 bases are TGTGCCAGTAGTCCCACAACAGGGGGGGATTCACCCCTCCACTTT. The chain links TRBV19 to TRBJ1-6, with 8 bases fitting TRBD1. The CDR3 extends over 15 amino acids. Germline CDR1 LNHDA, CDR2 SQIVND (reference sequence). V shed 5 bases and J 8 bases; nucleotides not matched to a gene: 8. Full variable domain (missing parts from reference TRBV19 and TRBJ1-6): DGGITQSPKYLFRKEGQNVTLSCEQNLNHDAMYWYRQDPGQGLRLIYYSQIVNDFQKGDIAEGYSVSREKKESFPLTVTSAQKNPTAFYLCASSPTTGGDSPLHFGNGTRLTVT.

The V and J genes are TRBV18 and TRBJ2-7, with TRBD1 matching 7 bases. CDR3 length: 15 residues. The germline gives CDR1 KGHSH, CDR2 LQKENI. Trimming at V came to 3 bases and at J to 2 bases, leaving 7 bases not matched to a gene. This chain's CDR3 is CASSPGTALTYEQYF. DNA of the CDR3: TGTGCCAGCTCACCGGGGACAGCCTTGACCTACGAGCAGTACTTC.

The chain recombines TRBV4-3 with TRBJ1-4; the match to TRBD1 covers 7 bases. Germline CDR1 is LGHNA and CDR2 is YSLEER. The trim removed 4 bases at V and 2 bases at J, leaving 4 bases unmatched. The CDR3 totals 15 residues. The chain's CDR3 is CASSPGTVTNEKLFF. Written as DNA, the CDR3 is TGCGCCAGCAGCCCGGGGACAGTGACTAATGAAAAACTGTTTTTT.

The CDR3 DNA reads as TGTGCCATCAGTGACCCGGGCGAACCTCCCTACGAGCAGTACTTC. This gives the protein CAISDPGEPPYEQYF. The chain couples TRBV10-3 to TRBJ2-7, with D uncertain. CDR3 length equals 15 residues. Germline CDR1 and CDR2: ENHRY and SYGVKD. The V and J ends lost 3 bases and 2 bases respectively, with 14 bases between them.

The V and J genes are TRBV6-5 and TRBJ1-5, with 7 bases lining up with TRBD1. CDR1 is MNHEY, CDR2 SVGAGI, per germline. V dropped 8 bases and J dropped 0; count of bases not matched to a gene: 4. CDR3 length: 14 amino acids. The CDR3 loop is CASWDSYSNQPQHF. CDR3 DNA sequence: TGTGCCAGCTGGGACAGTTATAGCAATCAGCCCCAGCATTTT.